The 14 T cell receptor beta chains presented below share a single source sample, sequenced in a study of blood T cell repertoires in COVID-19 (TCRdb year 2020). Receptor amplification or capture employed the immunoSEQ multiplex PCR assay. The source is immuneACCESS, and TCRdb retained only in-frame sequences with V and J called. Part of the clones is not carried over; for the studies checked, unresolved V genes explain less than half of this, and the remainder is unexplained. In all, the sample holds some 70,000 clones, and around 87% of those were seen once. The ten largest clones represent 6.5% to 8% of the sample. Sequencing was performed on peripheral blood. The origin of the receptors is a man in his forties or fifties with active COVID-19.

The CDR3 nucleotides read TGCGCCAGCAGCTTGGGACGGCCTAGAGGCCTAAGTGAAAAACTGTTTTTT. Its protein is CASSLGRPRGLSEKLFF. The chain couples TRBV5-1 to TRBJ1-4; D remains unclear. V was clipped by 0 bases and J by 7 bases, with 19 bases between them. CDR3 size: 17 residues. Germline-derived CDR1 and CDR2 are SGHRS and YFSETQ.

A remark on this clone: The sample has other DNA sequences that encode this CDR3 too. The chain combines TRBV7-2 with TRBJ2-5, with no clear D. Germline CDR1 reads SGHTA; CDR2 reads FQGNSA. This CDR3 spans 12 amino acids. V was cut by 0 bases and J by 5 bases, with 4 bases left in between. The CDR3: CASSLARETQYF. The DNA for the CDR3 is TGTGCCAGCAGCTTAGCACGGGAGACCCAGTACTTC.

This clone appeared a single time. The gene calls are TRBV5-6 and TRBJ2-7; 7 nucleotides agree with TRBD2. The CDR3 consists of 15 residues. V gave up 3 bases and J gave up 3 bases; unmatched junction bases: 9. Germline CDR1 and CDR2: SGHDT and YYEEEE. This CDR3 is CASSSWRERIYEQYF. In DNA, the CDR3 is TGTGCCAGCAGCTCTTGGCGGGAGAGGATCTACGAGCAGTACTTC.

The chain combines TRBV30 with TRBJ1-1; 11 nucleotides agree with TRBD1. The CDR3 spans 16 residues. The V gene end was trimmed by 1 base and the J gene end by 0 bases; junction bases not matched to a gene: 4. CDR1 is GTSNPN and CDR2 is SVGIG in the germline V gene (reference sequence). CDR3 protein: CAWSDRDRGMNTEAFF. The CDR3 nucleotides read TGTGCCTGGAGTGACCGGGACAGGGGGATGAACACTGAAGCTTTCTTT.

The chain uses TRBV27 and TRBJ2-2; a weak D match, TRBD1 (5 bases). This CDR3 has 15 amino acids. In germline, CDR1 is MNHEY, CDR2 SMNVEV (reference sequence). V was clipped by 4 bases and J by 4 bases, with 13 bases between them. The CDR3 region has the DNA TGTGCCAGCAGTTCCTCCCAGGGTAGCACCGGGGAGCTGTTTTTT. Translation: CASSSSQGSTGELFF.

The chain joins TRBV3-1 (or the pseudogene TRBV3-2) to TRBJ2-7; 9 nucleotides agree with TRBD1. Germline trimming cut 4 bases from V and 0 bases from J; bases unmatched to any gene: 4. The CDR3 sequence is 15 residues long. Germline CDR1 reads LGHDT; CDR2 reads YNNKEL (reference sequence). CDR3 nucleotide sequence: TGTGCCAGCAGCCCACGGACAGGGGCCTCCTACGAGCAGTACTTC. Encoded protein: CASSPRTGASYEQYF.

The V and J genes are TRBV12-3 or TRBV12-4 and TRBJ1-5; D may be TRBD1 (5 bases). V was shortened by 8 bases and J by 4 bases, with 12 bases between the two germline ends. CDR3 length equals 13 residues. The CDR3 DNA is TGTGCCAGCCACGGGGGAGGTAATCAGCCCCAGCATTTT. It encodes CASHGGGNQPQHF.

V is TRBV2 and J is TRBJ1-1; the match to TRBD1 covers 9 bases. V shed 4 bases, J shed 7 bases, and the junction held 4 bases outside the gene matches. CDR1 and CDR2 (germline): SNHLY, FYNNEI. The CDR3 has 13 amino acids. Written as DNA, the CDR3 is TGTGCCAGCAGTGCGGGACAGGGACTTGAAGCTTTCTTT. As protein: CASSAGQGLEAFF.

The rearrangement uses TRBV7-9 and TRBJ2-1, with 13 bases aligning to TRBD2. The CDR3 totals 19 residues. CDR1 is SEHNR and CDR2 is FQNEAQ in the germline V gene (reference sequence). V shed 5 bases and J 3 bases; nucleotides not matched to a gene: 13. The CDR3 is CASSPTKWGLAGNYNEQFF. CDR3 coding DNA: TGTGCCAGCAGCCCTACCAAATGGGGACTAGCGGGGAACTACAATGAGCAGTTCTTC. Together with reference TRBV7-9 and TRBJ2-1, the CDR3 gives the full variable domain: DTGVSQNPRHKITKRGQNVTFRCDPISEHNRLYWYRQTLGQGPEFLTYFQNEAQLEKSRLLSDRFSAERPKGSFSTLEIQRTEQGDSAMYLCASSPTKWGLAGNYNEQFFGPGTRLTVL.

The chain joins TRBV24-1 to TRBJ2-2, with D uncertain. The CDR3 spans 15 residues. V shed 4 bases and J shed 6 bases, with 14 bases lying between them. The germline V gene encodes CDR1 KGHDR and CDR2 SFDVKD. CDR3 amino acids: CATSDQDGLSGELFF. The CDR3 DNA sequence: TGTGCCACCAGTGACCAGGATGGGTTATCCGGGGAGCTGTTTTTT.

The chain is built from TRBV10-3 and TRBJ1-5; 7 positions match TRBD1. The CDR3 runs 15 residues. Germline lookup yields CDR1 ENHRY and CDR2 SYGVKD. V lost 6 bases to trimming and J lost 0 bases; unmatched junction nucleotides: 5. The CDR3 loop reads CAISENRGSNQPQHF. The CDR3 nucleotides read TGTGCCATCAGCGAGAACAGGGGTAGCAATCAGCCCCAGCATTTT.

The chain carries TRBV5-6 and TRBJ2-1; weak D call: TRBD1 (6 bases). From germline, CDR1 is SGHDT and CDR2 YYEEEE. CDR3 length equals 16 residues. Trimming stripped 5 bases from V and 2 bases from J, with 17 bases between. Written as DNA, the CDR3 is TGTGCCAGCAGTCGGCTACAGGGTAACCCCTACAATGAGCAGTTCTTC. It is translated as CASSRLQGNPYNEQFF.

This chain uses TRBV4-3 with TRBJ2-1; D is perhaps TRBD1 (5 bases). The CDR3 covers 14 residues. Deletions cut 4 bases from V and 9 bases from J, with 16 bases between. From germline, CDR1 is LGHNA and CDR2 YSLEER. The CDR3 is CASSRLSGAGEQFF. CDR3 coding DNA: TGCGCCAGCAGCCGCCTTAGTGGGGCCGGTGAGCAGTTCTTC.

The genes are TRBV7-8 and TRBJ1-5; D unresolved. There are 16 residues in the CDR3. Germline values: CDR1 SGHVS, CDR2 FQNEAQ. Deletions cut 5 bases from V and 4 bases from J, with 18 bases between. The CDR3 DNA follows: TGTGCCAGCAGCCCGTCCGGGCCGGGAAGAAATCAGCCCCAGCATTTT. This translates into CASSPSGPGRNQPQHF.